This section outlines one TCR beta chain sequence together with its context. Libraries were prepared by immunoSEQ multiplex PCR; TCRdb keeps only in-frame clonotypes and omits some of them. The data contain about 190,000 clones, about three quarters of them seen just once; the ten biggest clones take up 2.8%. The data derive from a study of blood T cell repertoires in COVID-19. Overall study context: PBMCs, B-cell-depleted T cells, or T cells provided the cDNA or gDNA that made up the material.

The sample consisted of peripheral blood. This TCR was sampled from a woman older than 75 with active or convalescent COVID-19.

CDR3 amino acids: CASSLGRREQPQHF. The CDR3 nucleotides read TGTGCCAGCAGCCTGGGACGGCGGGAGCAGCCCCAGCATTTT. The rearrangement uses TRBV5-6 and TRBJ1-5; D is perhaps TRBD1 (5 bases). This CDR3 has 14 amino acids. The ends were cut back, 4 bases at V and 7 bases at J, with 15 bases in the middle. The germline CDR1 and CDR2 sequences are SGHDT and YYEEEE.